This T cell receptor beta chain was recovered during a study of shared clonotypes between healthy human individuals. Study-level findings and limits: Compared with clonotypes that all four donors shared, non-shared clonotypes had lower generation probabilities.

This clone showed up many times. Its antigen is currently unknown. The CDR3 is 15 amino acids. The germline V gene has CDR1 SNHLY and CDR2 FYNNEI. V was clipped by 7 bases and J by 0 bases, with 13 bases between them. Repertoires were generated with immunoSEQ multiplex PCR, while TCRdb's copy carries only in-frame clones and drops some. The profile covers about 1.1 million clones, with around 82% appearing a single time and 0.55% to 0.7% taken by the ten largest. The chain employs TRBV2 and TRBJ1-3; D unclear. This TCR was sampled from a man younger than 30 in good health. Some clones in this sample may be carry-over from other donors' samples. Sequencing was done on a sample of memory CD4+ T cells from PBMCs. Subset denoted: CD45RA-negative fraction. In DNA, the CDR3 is TGTGCCAGCACGGCCCAGTTATTCTCTGGAAACACCATATATTTT. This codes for CASTAQLFSGNTIYF.